Listed here are 8 T cell receptor beta chains from one sample, sequenced in a study of blood T cell repertoires in COVID-19. The protocol was immunoSEQ multiplex PCR, while the TCRdb copy is restricted to in-frame clones and leaves out a portion. The table includes some 290,000 clones, 85% to 90% detected once. The material sequenced was PBMCs or T cells enriched from blood (not recorded which). All receptors come from a woman under 40 who had recovered from COVID-19.

The V and J genes are TRBV9 and TRBJ2-5, with D tentatively TRBD2 (6 bases). This CDR3 contains 14 residues. Looked up from germline, CDR1 is SGDLS and CDR2 is YYNGEE. Trimming cost V 3 bases and J 3 bases, with 12 bases left between them. The CDR3 nucleotides are TGTGCCAGCAGCGCCGAGTGGGGGGAAGAGACCCAGTACTTC. Amino acid sequence: CASSAEWGEETQYF.

A single count supports this clone. The CDR3 DNA sequence: TGCGCCAGCAGCCCATCGGGACTGCGAGGCAACGAGCAGTACTTC. This encodes CASSPSGLRGNEQYF. The J gene is TRBJ2-7, the V gene TRBV5-1; TRBD2 is a possible D gene (6 bases). V shed 4 bases and J shed 5 bases, with 19 bases lying between them. The CDR3 sequence is 15 residues long. Germline CDR1 SGHRS, CDR2 YFSETQ.

CDR3 DNA: TGTGCCATCAGAATCCGGGACAGGGGCACAAACACTGAAGCTTTCTTT. This encodes CAIRIRDRGTNTEAFF. J is TRBJ1-1 and V is TRBV10-3; 10 bases are shared with TRBD1. CDR1 and CDR2 (germline): ENHRY, SYGVKD. This CDR3 has 16 residues. J was trimmed by 2 bases and V by 6 bases; bases with no gene match: 9.

The chain joins TRBV18 to TRBJ1-5, with a possible D match to TRBD1 (5 bases). CDR3 length equals 13 residues. Germline CDR1 is KGHSH and CDR2 is LQKENI. The ends were cut back, 2 bases at V and 8 bases at J, with 10 bases in the middle. CDR3 in amino acids: CASSPWGGEPQHF. For the CDR3, the DNA is TGTGCCAGCTCACCATGGGGGGGTGAGCCCCAGCATTTT.

The chain couples TRBV7-6 to TRBJ2-7; perhaps TRBD2 as D (5 bases). The CDR3 spans 13 residues. Germline-derived CDR1 and CDR2 are SGHVS and FNYEAQ. The V and J ends lost 5 bases and 0 bases respectively, with 8 bases between them. The CDR3 loop is CASSRSGSYEQYF. The CDR3 bases are TGTGCCAGCAGCCGCAGCGGCTCCTACGAGCAGTACTTC.

The rearrangement uses TRBV10-3 and TRBJ2-7; 7 nucleotides align to TRBD1. CDR3 length equals 15 residues. Germline CDR1 ENHRY, CDR2 SYGVKD. The V segment lost 3 bases and the J segment 3 bases; nucleotides outside the gene matches: 8. CDR3 sequence (DNA): TGTGCCATCAGTGATAGAAGGGACAGCTTCTACGAGCAGTACTTC. Translated: CAISDRRDSFYEQYF.

V usage is TRBV6-2 or TRBV6-3 and J usage is TRBJ2-3; D remains unclear. The V end lost 1 base, the J end lost 3 bases, and 5 bases lay between the germline ends. Germline-derived CDR1 and CDR2 are MNHEY and SVGEGT. CDR3 length: 13 residues. The CDR3 DNA follows: TGTGCCAGCAGTTACTGGGCTACAGATACGCAGTATTTT. Its translation: CASSYWATDTQYF.

The V call is TRBV18, the J call TRBJ1-4, with D possibly being TRBD1 (5 bases). Germline values: CDR1 KGHSH, CDR2 LQKENI. With 2 bases removed from V and 8 bases from J, the gap between germline ends came to 15 bases. The CDR3 consists of 15 residues. The DNA for the CDR3 is TGTGCCAGCTCACCAATAGAAGGGGCGCGAGAAAAACTGTTTTTT. It encodes CASSPIEGAREKLFF.